What follows are 17 T cell receptor beta chains derived from one specimen sequenced in a study of blood T cell repertoires in COVID-19. Sequencing used immunoSEQ multiplex PCR; TCRdb keeps in-frame clones, though not all of them. This sample has around 310,000 clones, with about nine tenths found just once. The sample consisted of PBMCs or T cells enriched from blood (not recorded which). These receptors were obtained from a woman aged 30 to 39 who had recovered from COVID-19.

This clone was seen just once. V is TRBV19 and J is TRBJ1-2; D is possibly TRBD1 (6 bases). Looked up from germline, CDR1 is LNHDA and CDR2 is SQIVND (reference sequence). The CDR3 consists of 14 residues. V shed 4 bases and J shed 8 bases, with 17 bases lying between them. For the CDR3, the DNA is TGTGCCAGTAGTACAGAACAGGGTCTTAAGGGCTACACCTTC. Amino acid sequence: CASSTEQGLKGYTF.

The chain joins TRBV7-8 to TRBJ2-1, with 13 nucleotides matching TRBD2. The CDR3 length is 15 residues. CDR1 and CDR2 (germline): SGHVS, FQNEAQ. The ends lost 4 bases at V and 7 bases at J; junction bases unmatched: 4. CDR3 nucleotides: TGTGCCAGCAGCTCCTGGACTAGCGGGAGTAATGAGCAGTTCTTC. As protein: CASSSWTSGSNEQFF.

The gene calls are TRBV27 and TRBJ1-1; D gene uncertain. Germline V gene data show CDR1 as MNHEY and CDR2 as SMNVEV (reference sequence). This CDR3 is built from 13 residues. The ends were cut back, 6 bases at V and 0 bases at J, with 8 bases in the middle. The CDR3 region is CASSPIMNTEAFF. The DNA of the CDR3 is TGTGCCAGCAGCCCAATCATGAACACTGAAGCTTTCTTT.

The chain has TRBV4-1 and TRBJ1-1, with 9 bases aligning to TRBD1. Germline V gene data show CDR1 as MGHRA and CDR2 as YSYEKL. J was trimmed by 1 base and V by 8 bases; bases with no gene match: 8. The CDR3 has 15 amino acids. CDR3 sequence (DNA): TGCGCCAGCCGGACCTGGGACAGGGCGAACACTGAAGCTTTCTTT. Translation: CASRTWDRANTEAFF.

This sequence joins TRBV19 and TRBJ2-4; a possible D gene is TRBD2 (6 bases). The CDR3 runs to 21 residues. Trimming shortened V by 3 bases and J by 0 bases, and 27 bases separated the two germline ends. Germline CDR1 and CDR2: LNHDA and SQIVND (reference sequence). For the CDR3, the DNA is TGTGCCAGTAGTATGGTTCTAGCGCCATTCGATTCGGGCCTAGCCAAAAACATTCAGTACTTC. As protein: CASSMVLAPFDSGLAKNIQYF. Full variable domain (outside the CDR3, taken from reference TRBV19 and TRBJ2-4): DGGITQSPKYLFRKEGQNVTLSCEQNLNHDAMYWYRQDPGQGLRLIYYSQIVNDFQKGDIAEGYSVSREKKESFPLTVTSAQKNPTAFYLCASSMVLAPFDSGLAKNIQYFGAGTRLSVL.

The J gene is TRBJ2-1, the V gene TRBV27, with 7 nucleotides matching TRBD2. The CDR3 contains 15 residues. Germline values: CDR1 MNHEY, CDR2 SMNVEV (reference sequence). Trimming removed 4 bases from V and 2 bases from J; junction bases left unmatched: 5. The CDR3: CASSSSGTTYNEQFF. CDR3 bases: TGTGCCAGCAGTTCATCCGGGACTACCTACAATGAGCAGTTCTTC.

This chain links TRBV28 with TRBJ2-7, with 7 bases identical to TRBD1. Germline loops: CDR1 MDHEN, CDR2 SYDVKM. The V segment lost 4 bases and the J segment 0 bases; nucleotides outside the gene matches: 3. This CDR3 contains 14 residues. The DNA for the CDR3 is TGTGCCAGCAGTTCGGGACAGAACTCCTACGAGCAGTACTTC. It translates to CASSSGQNSYEQYF. Complete variable domain (other parts from reference TRBV28 and TRBJ2-7): DVKVTQSSRYLVKRTGEKVFLECVQDMDHENMFWYRQDPGLGLRLIYFSYDVKMKEKGDIPEGYSVSREKKERFSLILESASTNQTSMYLCASSSGQNSYEQYFGPGTRLTVT.

The CDR3 spells CASSPWEVAAFF. The CDR3 bases are TGTGCCAGCTCACCGTGGGAGGTGGCAGCTTTCTTT. V gene TRBV18 combines with J gene TRBJ1-1; D is uncertain. From germline, CDR1 is KGHSH and CDR2 LQKENI. V shed 3 bases and J shed 10 bases, with 12 bases lying between them. This CDR3 is 12 amino acids long.

The CDR3 DNA sequence: TGTGCCAGCAGCCAAGTTGAGACCGGGGAGCTGTTTTTT. This encodes CASSQVETGELFF. The V call is TRBV4-2, the J call TRBJ2-2; D unresolved. CDR1 is LGHNA, CDR2 YNFKEQ, per germline. The V end was cut by 1 base, the J end by 5 bases, with 5 bases between. This CDR3 has 13 amino acids.

The sample holds one count of this clone. This chain connects TRBV4-1 to TRBJ1-5, with D possibly being TRBD1 (5 bases). V was pared by 1 base and J by 7 bases, with 11 bases between. This CDR3 has 14 residues. Germline-derived CDR1 and CDR2 are MGHRA and YSYEKL. This CDR3 reads CASSQVGHGQPQHF. The DNA for the CDR3 is TGCGCCAGCAGCCAAGTCGGACATGGCCAGCCCCAGCATTTT.

The chain has TRBV6-6 and TRBJ2-3; TRBD2 matches 11 bases. V gave up 5 bases and J gave up 5 bases; unmatched junction bases: 12. The V gene's germline CDR1 is MNHNY and CDR2 SVGAGI (reference sequence). The CDR3 is made up of 17 amino acids. CDR3 protein: CASSLQPGLAAGDTQYF. Here the CDR3 DNA reads TGTGCCAGCAGTCTCCAGCCGGGACTAGCGGCGGGAGATACGCAGTATTTT.

The gene calls are TRBV28 and TRBJ1-1; TRBD1 matches at 7 bases. CDR1 and CDR2 (germline): MDHEN, SYDVKM. After removal of 3 bases from V and 4 bases from J, the junction contained 2 bases not matched to a gene. The CDR3 consists of 13 residues. The CDR3 nucleotides are TGTGCCAGCAGTTTTCAGGGGGGCACTGAAGCTTTCTTT. Translation: CASSFQGGTEAFF.

The V gene is TRBV28, the J gene TRBJ2-5, with D tentatively TRBD1 (6 bases). The CDR3 extends over 13 amino acids. V gave up 5 bases and J gave up 3 bases, with 10 bases separating them. Germline V gene lookup returns CDR1 MDHEN and CDR2 SYDVKM. In nucleotides, the CDR3 is TGTGCCAGCAGTGTGGACAGAAAAGAGACCCAGTACTTC. The encoded protein is CASSVDRKETQYF. Full variable domain (remainder filled in from reference TRBV28 and TRBJ2-5): DVKVTQSSRYLVKRTGEKVFLECVQDMDHENMFWYRQDPGLGLRLIYFSYDVKMKEKGDIPEGYSVSREKKERFSLILESASTNQTSMYLCASSVDRKETQYFGPGTRLLVL.

The rearrangement uses TRBV21-1 and TRBJ1-5. TRBV21-1 constitutes a pseudogene. The CDR3 has 21 amino acids. The CDR3 loop is CASSKRGGVDREVRRNQPQHF. CDR3 bases: TGTGCCAGCAGCAAACGGGGGGGGGTTGACAGGGAGGTGAGGCGCAATCAGCCCCAGCATTTT.

The V and J genes are TRBV29-1 and TRBJ2-3; TRBD1 matches at 7 bases. Germline V gene data show CDR1 as SQVTM and CDR2 as ANQGSEA. Unmatched junction bases numbered 3, after V lost 0 bases and J lost 0 bases. The CDR3 runs 15 residues. CDR3 DNA: TGCAGCGTTGAAGAGACGGGACAGAGCACAGATACGCAGTATTTT. Translating gives CSVEETGQSTDTQYF.

This clone appeared once. The rearrangement joins TRBV6-5 to TRBJ2-7; D perhaps matches TRBD2 (6 bases). Deletions cut 5 bases from V and 2 bases from J, with 16 bases between. The germline CDR1 and CDR2 sequences are MNHEY and SVGAGI. The CDR3 covers 15 residues. CDR3 amino acids: CASSPMLAVAYEQYF. For the CDR3, the DNA is TGTGCCAGCAGTCCCATGTTAGCGGTTGCCTACGAGCAGTACTTC.

There are a few counts of this clone. The rearrangement uses TRBV28 and TRBJ2-7; D may be TRBD1 (5 bases). Trimming stripped 6 bases from V and 0 bases from J, with 12 bases between. From germline, CDR1 is MDHEN and CDR2 SYDVKM. The CDR3 covers 14 residues. CDR3 amino acids: CASRETVFSYEQYF. CDR3 coding DNA: TGTGCCAGCAGAGAGACAGTGTTCTCCTACGAGCAGTACTTC.